This TCR beta chain was documented in a study of blood T cell repertoires in COVID-19. Study details: The United States, Italy and Spain provided the acute and convalescent COVID-19 samples. Sample material is recorded as cDNA or gDNA derived from T cells, B-cell-depleted T cells, or PBMCs.

The V gene lost 5 bases and the J gene lost 9 bases, with 23 bases spanning the gap. This CDR3 comprises 16 residues. CDR1 is MDHEN, CDR2 SYDVKM, per germline. In the authors' workflow: Using reference gene primer amplification, nucleated cell counts were estimated. Clones were read by immunoSEQ multiplex PCR, and TCRdb kept only the in-frame ones, dropping some. V, J and clone size reflect that table, while D and trimming were determined from the DNA. This sample carries tens of thousands of clones, about nine tenths of them seen once, and the ten largest clones take roughly a tenth. The TCR comes from a man between 65 and 80 years old with active or convalescent COVID-19. The V gene is TRBV28, the J gene TRBJ1-3; D possibly corresponds to TRBD1 (6 bases). Sequenced input: peripheral blood. As DNA, the CDR3 is TGTGCCAGCAGTACCCCGGGACACCCCGGTCGGGGCACCATATATTTT. Translated: CASSTPGHPGRGTIYF. The complete variable domain, with remaining parts taken from reference TRBV28 and TRBJ1-3, reads DVKVTQSSRYLVKRTGEKVFLECVQDMDHENMFWYRQDPGLGLRLIYFSYDVKMKEKGDIPEGYSVSREKKERFSLILESASTNQTSMYLCASSTPGHPGRGTIYFGEGSWLTVV.